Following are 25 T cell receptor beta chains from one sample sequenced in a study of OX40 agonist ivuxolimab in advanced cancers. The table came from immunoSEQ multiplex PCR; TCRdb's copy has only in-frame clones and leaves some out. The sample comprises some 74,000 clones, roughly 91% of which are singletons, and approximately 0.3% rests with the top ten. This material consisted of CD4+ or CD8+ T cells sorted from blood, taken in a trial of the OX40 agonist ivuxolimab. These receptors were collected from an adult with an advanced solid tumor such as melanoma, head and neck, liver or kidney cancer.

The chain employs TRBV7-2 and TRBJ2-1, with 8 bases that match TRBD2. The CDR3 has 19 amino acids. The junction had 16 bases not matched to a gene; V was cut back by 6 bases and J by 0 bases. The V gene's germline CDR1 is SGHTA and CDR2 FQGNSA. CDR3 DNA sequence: TGTGCCAGCAGTTTTAGTCTACGGGTAGCGGGGTCCTCCTACAATGAGCAGTTCTTC. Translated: CASSFSLRVAGSSYNEQFF.

The chain's CDR3 is CASSPRSGQPQHF. The CDR3 coding sequence is TGTGCCAGCAGTCCACGATCGGGTCAGCCCCAGCATTTT. The chain uses TRBV6-6 and TRBJ1-5; D is uncertain. The ends were cut back, 5 bases at V and 6 bases at J, with 11 bases in the middle. Looked up from germline, CDR1 is MNHNY and CDR2 is SVGAGI (reference sequence). CDR3 length: 13 residues.

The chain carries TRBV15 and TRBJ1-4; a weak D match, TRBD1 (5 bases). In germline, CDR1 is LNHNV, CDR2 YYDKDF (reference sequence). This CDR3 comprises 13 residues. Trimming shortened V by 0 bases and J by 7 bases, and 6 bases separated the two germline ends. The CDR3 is CATSRDRVEKLFF. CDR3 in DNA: TGTGCCACCAGCAGAGACAGGGTTGAAAAACTGTTTTTT.

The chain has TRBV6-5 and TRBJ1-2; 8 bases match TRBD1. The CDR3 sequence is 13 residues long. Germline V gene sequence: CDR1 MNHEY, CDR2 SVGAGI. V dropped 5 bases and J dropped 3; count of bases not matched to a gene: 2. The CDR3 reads CASSRQGYYGYTF. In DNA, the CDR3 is TGTGCCAGCAGTAGACAGGGGTACTATGGCTACACCTTC.

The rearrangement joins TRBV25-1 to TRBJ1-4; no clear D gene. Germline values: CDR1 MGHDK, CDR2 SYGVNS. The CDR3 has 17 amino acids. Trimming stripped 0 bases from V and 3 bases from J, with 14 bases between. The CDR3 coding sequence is TGTGCCAGCAGTGAATATAGACGAGGAGTGGCTAATGAAAAACTGTTTTTT. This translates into CASSEYRRGVANEKLFF.

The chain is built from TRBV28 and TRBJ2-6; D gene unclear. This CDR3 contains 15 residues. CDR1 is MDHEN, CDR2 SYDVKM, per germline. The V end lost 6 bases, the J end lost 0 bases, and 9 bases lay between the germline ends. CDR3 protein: CASSKGNSGANVLTF. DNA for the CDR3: TGTGCCAGCAGCAAAGGGAACTCTGGGGCCAACGTCCTGACTTTC.

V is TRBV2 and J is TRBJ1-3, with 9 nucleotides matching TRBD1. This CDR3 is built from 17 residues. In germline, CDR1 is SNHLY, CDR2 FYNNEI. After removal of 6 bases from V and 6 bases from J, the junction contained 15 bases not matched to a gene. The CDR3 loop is CASRNARGQGKENTIYF. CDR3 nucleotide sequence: TGTGCCAGCAGGAATGCTCGTGGACAGGGGAAGGAAAACACCATATATTTT.

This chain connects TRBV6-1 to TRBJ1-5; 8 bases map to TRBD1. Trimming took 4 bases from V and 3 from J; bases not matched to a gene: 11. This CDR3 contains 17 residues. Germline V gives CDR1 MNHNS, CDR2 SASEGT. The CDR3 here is CASSAPLDRGLNQPQHF. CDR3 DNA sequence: TGTGCCAGCAGTGCCCCCCTAGACAGGGGACTCAATCAGCCCCAGCATTTT.

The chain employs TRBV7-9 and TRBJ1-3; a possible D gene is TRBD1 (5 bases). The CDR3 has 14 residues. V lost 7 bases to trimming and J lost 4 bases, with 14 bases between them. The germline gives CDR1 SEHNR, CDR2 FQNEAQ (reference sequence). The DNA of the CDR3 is TGTGCCAGCATCGCGGCCGGGGCGGGAAACACCATATATTTT. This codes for CASIAAGAGNTIYF.

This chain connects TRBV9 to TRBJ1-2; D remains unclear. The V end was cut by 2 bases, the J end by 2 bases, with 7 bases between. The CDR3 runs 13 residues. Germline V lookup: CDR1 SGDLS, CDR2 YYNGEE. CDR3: CASSVEENYGYTF. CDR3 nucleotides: TGTGCCAGCAGCGTCGAGGAGAACTATGGCTACACCTTC.

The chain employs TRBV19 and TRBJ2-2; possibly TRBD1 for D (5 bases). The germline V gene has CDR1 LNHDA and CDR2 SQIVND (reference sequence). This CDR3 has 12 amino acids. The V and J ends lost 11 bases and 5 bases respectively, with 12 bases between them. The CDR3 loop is CAFPPGTGELFF. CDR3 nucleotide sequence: TGTGCCTTCCCCCCAGGGACCGGGGAGCTGTTTTTT.

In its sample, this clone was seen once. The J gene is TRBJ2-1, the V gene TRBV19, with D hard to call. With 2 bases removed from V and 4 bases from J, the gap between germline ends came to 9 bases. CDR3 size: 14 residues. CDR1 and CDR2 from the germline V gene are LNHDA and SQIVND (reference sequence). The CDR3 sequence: CASSISGRYNEQFF. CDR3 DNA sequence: TGTGCCAGTAGTATATCGGGCAGATACAATGAGCAGTTCTTC.

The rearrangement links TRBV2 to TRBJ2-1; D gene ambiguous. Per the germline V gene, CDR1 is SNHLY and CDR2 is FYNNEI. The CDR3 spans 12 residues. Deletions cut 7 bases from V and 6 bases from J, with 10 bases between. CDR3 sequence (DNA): TGTGCCAGCATAATGGGCGGCAATGAGCAGTTCTTC. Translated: CASIMGGNEQFF. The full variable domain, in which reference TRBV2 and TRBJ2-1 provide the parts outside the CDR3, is EPEVTQTPSHQVTQMGQEVILRCVPISNHLYFYWYRQILGQKVEFLVSFYNNEISEKSEIFDDQFSVERPDGSNFTLKIRSTKLEDSAMYFCASIMGGNEQFFGPGTRLTVL.

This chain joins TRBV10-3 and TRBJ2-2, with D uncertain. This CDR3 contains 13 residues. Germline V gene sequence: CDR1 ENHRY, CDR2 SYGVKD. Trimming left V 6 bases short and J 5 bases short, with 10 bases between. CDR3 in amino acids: CAISPTSTGELFF. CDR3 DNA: TGTGCCATCAGCCCCACATCAACCGGGGAGCTGTTTTTT.

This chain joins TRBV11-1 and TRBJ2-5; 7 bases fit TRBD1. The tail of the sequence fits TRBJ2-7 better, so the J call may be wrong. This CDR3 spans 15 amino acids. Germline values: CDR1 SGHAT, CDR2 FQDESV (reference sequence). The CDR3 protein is CASSLSYRGSYEQYF. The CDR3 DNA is TGTGCCAGCAGCTTATCTTACAGGGGCTCCTACGAGCAGTACTTC.

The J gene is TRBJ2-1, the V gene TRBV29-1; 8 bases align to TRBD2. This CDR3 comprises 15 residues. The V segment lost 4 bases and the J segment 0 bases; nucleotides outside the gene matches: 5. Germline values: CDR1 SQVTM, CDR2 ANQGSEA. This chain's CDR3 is CSVAQSGGSYNEQFF. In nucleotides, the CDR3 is TGCAGCGTTGCTCAAAGCGGGGGCTCCTACAATGAGCAGTTCTTC.

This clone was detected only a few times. CDR3 region: CASSEAAGRNPEAFF. CDR3 bases: TGTGCCAGCAGTGAAGCGGCAGGGAGGAATCCTGAAGCTTTCTTT. The chain joins TRBV6-1 to TRBJ1-1; D might be TRBD1 (5 bases). This CDR3 comprises 15 residues. V was cut by 0 bases and J by 6 bases, with 14 bases left in between. Germline V gene lookup returns CDR1 MNHNS and CDR2 SASEGT.

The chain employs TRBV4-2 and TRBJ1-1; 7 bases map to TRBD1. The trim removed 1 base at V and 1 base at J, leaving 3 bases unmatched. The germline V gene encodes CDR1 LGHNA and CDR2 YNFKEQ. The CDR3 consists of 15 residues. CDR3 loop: CASSQGEGANTEAFF. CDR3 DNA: TGTGCCAGCAGCCAAGGCGAGGGGGCGAACACTGAAGCTTTCTTT.

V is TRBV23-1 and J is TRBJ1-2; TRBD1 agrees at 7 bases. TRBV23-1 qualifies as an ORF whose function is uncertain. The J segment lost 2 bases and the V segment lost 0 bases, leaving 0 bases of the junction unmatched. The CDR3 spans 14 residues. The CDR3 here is CASSQSQGNYGYTF. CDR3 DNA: TGCGCCAGCAGTCAATCACAGGGGAACTATGGCTACACCTTC.

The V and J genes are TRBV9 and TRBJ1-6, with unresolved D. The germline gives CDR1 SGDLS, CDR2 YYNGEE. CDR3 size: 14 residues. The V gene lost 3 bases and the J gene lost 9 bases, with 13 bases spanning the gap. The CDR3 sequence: CASSAGTESSPLHF. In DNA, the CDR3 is TGTGCCAGCAGCGCTGGAACCGAGAGTTCACCCCTCCACTTT.

DNA for the CDR3: TGTGCCAGCAGCCCCAGGGGCGAGGGTGGCTACACCTTC. This translates into CASSPRGEGGYTF. This sequence joins TRBV6-6 and TRBJ1-2; D is perhaps TRBD1 (6 bases). Trimming took off 6 bases at V and 7 bases at J, with 15 bases between the two ends. The germline gives CDR1 MNHNY, CDR2 SVGAGI (reference sequence). The CDR3 has 13 residues.

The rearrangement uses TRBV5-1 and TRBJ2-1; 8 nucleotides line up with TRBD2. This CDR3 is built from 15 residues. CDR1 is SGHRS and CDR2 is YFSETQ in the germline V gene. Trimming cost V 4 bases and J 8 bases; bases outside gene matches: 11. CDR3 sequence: CASSPAGGGDHEQFF. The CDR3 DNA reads TGCGCCAGCAGCCCGGCGGGGGGCGGTGACCATGAGCAGTTCTTC. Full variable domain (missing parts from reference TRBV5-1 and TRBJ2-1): KAGVTQTPRYLIKTRGQQVTLSCSPISGHRSVSWYQQTPGQGLQFLFEYFSETQRNKGNFPGRFSGRQFSNSRSEMNVSTLELGDSALYLCASSPAGGGDHEQFFGPGTRLTVL.

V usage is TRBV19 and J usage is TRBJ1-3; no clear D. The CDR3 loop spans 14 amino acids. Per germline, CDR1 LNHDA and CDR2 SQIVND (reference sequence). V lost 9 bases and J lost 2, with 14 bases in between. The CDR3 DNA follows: TGTGCCAGCATGGGGTGGGGAACTGGAAACACCATATATTTT. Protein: CASMGWGTGNTIYF.

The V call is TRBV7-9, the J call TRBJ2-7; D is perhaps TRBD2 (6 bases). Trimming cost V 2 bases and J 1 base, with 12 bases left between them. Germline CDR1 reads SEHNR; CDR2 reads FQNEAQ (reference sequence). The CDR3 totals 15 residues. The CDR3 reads CASSLMGGASYEQYF. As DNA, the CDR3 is TGTGCCAGCAGCTTAATGGGCGGGGCATCCTACGAGCAGTACTTC. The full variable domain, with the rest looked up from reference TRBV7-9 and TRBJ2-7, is DTGVSQNPRHKITKRGQNVTFRCDPISEHNRLYWYRQTLGQGPEFLTYFQNEAQLEKSRLLSDRFSAERPKGSFSTLEIQRTEQGDSAMYLCASSLMGGASYEQYFGPGTRLTVT.

Here the CDR3 reads CASRSETGGGNQPQHF. As DNA, the CDR3 is TGTGCCAGCCGTTCGGAGACAGGGGGTGGCAATCAGCCCCAGCATTTT. The chain recombines TRBV28 with TRBJ1-5; 9 bases are shared with TRBD1. V lost 8 bases, J lost 2 bases, and 10 bases stayed unmatched. The CDR3 extends over 16 amino acids. CDR1 and CDR2 (germline): MDHEN, SYDVKM.